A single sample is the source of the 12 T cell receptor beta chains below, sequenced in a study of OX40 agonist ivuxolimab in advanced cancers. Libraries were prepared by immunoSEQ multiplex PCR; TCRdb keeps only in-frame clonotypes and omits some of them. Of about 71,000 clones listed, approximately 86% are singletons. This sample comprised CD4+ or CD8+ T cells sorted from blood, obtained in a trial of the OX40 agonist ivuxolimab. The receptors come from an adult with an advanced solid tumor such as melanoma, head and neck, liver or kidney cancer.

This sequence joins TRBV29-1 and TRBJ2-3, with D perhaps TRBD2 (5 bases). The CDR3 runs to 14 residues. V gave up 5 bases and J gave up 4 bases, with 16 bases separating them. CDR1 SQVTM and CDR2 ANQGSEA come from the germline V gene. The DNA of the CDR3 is TGCAGCGTTAGCGGCGAGTTTGGGGCAGATACGCAGTATTTT. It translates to CSVSGEFGADTQYF.

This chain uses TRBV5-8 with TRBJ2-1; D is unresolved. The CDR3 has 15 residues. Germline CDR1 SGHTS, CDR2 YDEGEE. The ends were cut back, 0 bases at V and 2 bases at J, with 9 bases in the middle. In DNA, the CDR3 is TGTGCCAGCAGCTTGGGGGCGAGGCCCTACAATGAGCAGTTCTTC. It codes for CASSLGARPYNEQFF.

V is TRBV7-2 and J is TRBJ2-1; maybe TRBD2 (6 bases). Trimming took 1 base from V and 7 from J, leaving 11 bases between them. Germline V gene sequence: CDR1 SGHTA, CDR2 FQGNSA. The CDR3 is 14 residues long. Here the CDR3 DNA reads TGTGCCAGCAGCTTAGTGGGCGGGGAGAATGAGCAGTTCTTC. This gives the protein CASSLVGGENEQFF.

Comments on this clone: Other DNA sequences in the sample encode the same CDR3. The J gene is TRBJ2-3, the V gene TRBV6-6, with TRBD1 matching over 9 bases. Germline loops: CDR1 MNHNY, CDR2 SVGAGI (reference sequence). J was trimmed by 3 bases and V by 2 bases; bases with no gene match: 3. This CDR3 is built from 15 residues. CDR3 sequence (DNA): TGTGCCAGCAGTTACACAGGGGGCGGTACAGATACGCAGTATTTT. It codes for CASSYTGGGTDTQYF.

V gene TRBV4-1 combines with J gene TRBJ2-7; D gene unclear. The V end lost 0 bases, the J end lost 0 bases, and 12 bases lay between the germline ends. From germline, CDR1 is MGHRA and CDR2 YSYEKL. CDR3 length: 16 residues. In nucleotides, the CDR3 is TGCGCCAGCAGCCAAGATTGGGTCGAAGACTCCTACGAGCAGTACTTC. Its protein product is CASSQDWVEDSYEQYF.

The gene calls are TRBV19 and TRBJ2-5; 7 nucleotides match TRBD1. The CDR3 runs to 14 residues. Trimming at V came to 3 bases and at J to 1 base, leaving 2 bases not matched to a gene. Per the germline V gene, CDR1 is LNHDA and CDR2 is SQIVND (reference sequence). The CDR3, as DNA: TGTGCCAGTAGTATGGGGACAGTCCAAGAGACCCAGTACTTC. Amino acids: CASSMGTVQETQYF.

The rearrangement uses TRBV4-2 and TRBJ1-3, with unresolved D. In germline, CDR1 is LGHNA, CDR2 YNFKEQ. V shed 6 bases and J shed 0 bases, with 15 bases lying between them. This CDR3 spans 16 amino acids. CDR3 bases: TGTGCCAGCAGACCCGCGGTAGGAAACTCTGGAAACACCATATATTTT. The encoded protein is CASRPAVGNSGNTIYF.

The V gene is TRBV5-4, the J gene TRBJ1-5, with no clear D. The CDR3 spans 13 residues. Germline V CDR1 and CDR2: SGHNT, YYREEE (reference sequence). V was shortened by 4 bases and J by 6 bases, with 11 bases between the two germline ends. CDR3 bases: TGTGCCAGCAGCCAAGAACGGGGTCAGCCCCAGCATTTT. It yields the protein CASSQERGQPQHF.

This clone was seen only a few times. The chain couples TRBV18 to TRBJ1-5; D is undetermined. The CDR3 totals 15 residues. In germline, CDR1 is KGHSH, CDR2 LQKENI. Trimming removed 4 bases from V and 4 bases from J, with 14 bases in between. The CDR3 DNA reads TGTGCCAGCTCACTAGTTAGTGGGGTTAATCAGCCCCAGCATTTT. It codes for CASSLVSGVNQPQHF.

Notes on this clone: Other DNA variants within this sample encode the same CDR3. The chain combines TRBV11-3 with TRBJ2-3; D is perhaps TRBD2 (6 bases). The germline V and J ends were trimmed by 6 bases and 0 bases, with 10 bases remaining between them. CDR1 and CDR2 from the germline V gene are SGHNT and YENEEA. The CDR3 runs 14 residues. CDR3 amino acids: CASSRDSSTDTQYF. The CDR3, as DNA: TGTGCCAGCAGTCGGGACTCTAGCACAGATACGCAGTATTTT.

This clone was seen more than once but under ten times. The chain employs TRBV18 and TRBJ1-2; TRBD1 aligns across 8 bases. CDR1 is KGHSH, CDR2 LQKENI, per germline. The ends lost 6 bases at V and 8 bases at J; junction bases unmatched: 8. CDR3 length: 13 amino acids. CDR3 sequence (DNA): TGTGCCAGCTCTCCAGGACAGGGCGGCGGCTACACCTTC. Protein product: CASSPGQGGGYTF.

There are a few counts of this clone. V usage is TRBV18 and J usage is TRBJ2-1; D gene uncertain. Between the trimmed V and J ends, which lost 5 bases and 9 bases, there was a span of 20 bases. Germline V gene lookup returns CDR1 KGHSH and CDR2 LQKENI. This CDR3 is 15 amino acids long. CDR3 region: CASSFPTQFPGEQFF. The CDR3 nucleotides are TGTGCCAGCTCATTCCCCACCCAATTTCCTGGTGAGCAGTTCTTC.